These 3 T cell receptor beta chains were sequenced from one sample in a study of CD8+ T cells in alopecia areata. Treatment described: oral pan-JAK inhibitor, 5-10 mg twice daily. Reverse transcribed after extraction, RNA yielded cDNA as the sequencing template. Here immunoSEQ multiplex PCR was the method, and the copy in TCRdb shows in-frame clones only, minus some. The repertoire holds 150,000 to 200,000 clones, with approximately 53% as singletons. The source material was CD8+ T cells sorted from blood, sampled at week 24, from a patient treated with tofacitinib. These receptors came from a human donor with alopecia areata.

J is TRBJ2-3 and V is TRBV7-9, with D unclear. V was trimmed by 4 bases and J by 4 bases, leaving 6 bases between them. The V gene's germline CDR1 is SEHNR and CDR2 FQNEAQ (reference sequence). The CDR3 is 12 residues long. CDR3 region: CASSWVPDTQYF. The DNA of the CDR3 is TGTGCCAGCAGCTGGGTTCCAGATACGCAGTATTTT.

The chain links TRBV4-3 to TRBJ1-5, with D possibly being TRBD1 (5 bases). Germline CDR1 and CDR2: LGHNA and YSLEER. The CDR3 covers 15 residues. The V end was cut by 0 bases, the J end by 4 bases, with 10 bases between. CDR3 residues: CASSQDSKGNQPQHF. The CDR3 nucleotides are TGCGCCAGCAGCCAAGATTCCAAGGGGAATCAGCCCCAGCATTTT.

V usage is TRBV4-3 and J usage is TRBJ1-2; D remains unclear. With 0 bases removed from V and 1 base from J, the gap between germline ends came to 6 bases. From germline, CDR1 is LGHNA and CDR2 YSLEER. The CDR3 is 14 amino acids. The CDR3 sequence: CASSQDTDNYGYTF. The DNA of the CDR3 is TGCGCCAGCAGCCAAGACACAGATAACTATGGCTACACCTTC.